Listed here is a single T cell receptor beta chain. As yet, its antigen is unknown. This entry is derived from a study of PD-1 blockade in classical Hodgkin lymphoma. Regarding the study as a whole: Possible causes of repertoire differences, disease activity or prior therapy, remain undefined. Newly diagnosed patients were reported to start with lower TCR diversity than healthy donors.

The assay was immunoSEQ multiplex PCR, and TCRdb's table has in-frame clones only and misses some. The sample lists roughly 2,000 clones; about 73% were seen once. Time point here: newly diagnosed, previously untreated cHL patient sample. Magnetic negative selection isolated CD8+ T cells from thawed PBMCs. Untreated, newly diagnosed classical Hodgkin lymphoma PBMCs served for comparison. The junction had 6 bases not matched to a gene; V was cut back by 1 base and J by 1 base. Per the germline V gene, CDR1 is SEHNR and CDR2 is FQNEAQ (reference sequence). The CDR3 consists of 17 residues. The specimen sequenced was CD8+ T cells from blood. V and J are TRBV7-9 and TRBJ1-1; 10 bases align to TRBD1. The TCR was taken from a human donor with classical Hodgkin lymphoma. CDR3 coding DNA: TGTGCCAGCAGCTTAGACCCGACAGGGGGCTGGAACACTGAAGCTTTCTTT. Encoded protein: CASSLDPTGGWNTEAFF.